This T cell receptor (beta chain) was sequenced in a study of T cells in Graves' hyperthyroidism and ophthalmopathy. V was pared by 2 bases and J by 7 bases, with 15 bases between. The CDR3 is 15 amino acids. Germline CDR1 MNHEY, CDR2 SMNVEV (reference sequence). The source material, RNA transcripts, was used to amplify TCR beta CDR3 regions. TCR CDR3 underwent first-round RT-PCR with the HTBI primer set. TCRdb reprocessed the multiplex PCR reads with MiXCR, giving one entry per CDR3 protein. Of some 510,000 distinct CDR3 sequences listed, about a fifth are singletons. Of note for this clonotype: This could be a read error, since a much larger clone is one nucleotide away. The final CDR3 position lacks the conserved phenylalanine or tryptophan, pointing to a likely read error.

The sequence was collected from a man between 18 and 29 years old with Graves' hyperthyroidism. The chain couples TRBV27 to TRBJ1-5; weak D call: TRBD1 (6 bases). Sequenced: blood. The CDR3 is CASSLKAGVRQPQHL. The CDR3 coding sequence is TGTGCCAGCAGTTTAAAGGCAGGGGTGCGACAGCCCCAGCATTTG.